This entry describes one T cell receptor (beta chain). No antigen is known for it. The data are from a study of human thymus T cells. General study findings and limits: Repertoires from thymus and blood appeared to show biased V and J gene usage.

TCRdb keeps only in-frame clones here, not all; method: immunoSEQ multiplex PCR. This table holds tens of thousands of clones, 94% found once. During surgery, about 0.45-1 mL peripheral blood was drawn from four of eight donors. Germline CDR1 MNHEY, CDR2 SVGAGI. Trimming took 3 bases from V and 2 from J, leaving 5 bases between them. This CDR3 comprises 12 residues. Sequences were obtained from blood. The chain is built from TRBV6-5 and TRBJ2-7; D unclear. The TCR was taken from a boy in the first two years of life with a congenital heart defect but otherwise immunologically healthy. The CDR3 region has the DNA TGTGCCAGCAGTTATCCCCCCTACGAGCAGTACTTC. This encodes CASSYPPYEQYF.